This T cell receptor (beta chain) was obtained from a study of blood T cell repertoires in COVID-19. About the study: Both acute and convalescent COVID-19 samples were obtained from the United States, Italy and Spain.

Clones were sequenced by immunoSEQ multiplex PCR, and TCRdb holds only the in-frame ones, with some missing. Of 65,000 or so clones in the sample, about nine tenths are singletons; the top ten hold roughly a tenth. The clonotype was recovered from a human donor with acute or convalescent COVID-19. The donor label of this sample is uncertain. Sequencing was performed on peripheral blood.

The CDR3 coding sequence is TGTGCCAGGGTTGGGGGACTAGCGGGACGTGCATACGAGCAGTACTTC. Its translation is CARVGGLAGRAYEQYF. V gene TRBV11-1 combines with J gene TRBJ2-7, with 13 bases matching TRBD2. J gave up 4 bases and V 9 bases, and 12 bases lay outside the gene matches. The CDR3 runs to 16 residues. Germline CDR1 is SGHAT and CDR2 is FQDESV (reference sequence).